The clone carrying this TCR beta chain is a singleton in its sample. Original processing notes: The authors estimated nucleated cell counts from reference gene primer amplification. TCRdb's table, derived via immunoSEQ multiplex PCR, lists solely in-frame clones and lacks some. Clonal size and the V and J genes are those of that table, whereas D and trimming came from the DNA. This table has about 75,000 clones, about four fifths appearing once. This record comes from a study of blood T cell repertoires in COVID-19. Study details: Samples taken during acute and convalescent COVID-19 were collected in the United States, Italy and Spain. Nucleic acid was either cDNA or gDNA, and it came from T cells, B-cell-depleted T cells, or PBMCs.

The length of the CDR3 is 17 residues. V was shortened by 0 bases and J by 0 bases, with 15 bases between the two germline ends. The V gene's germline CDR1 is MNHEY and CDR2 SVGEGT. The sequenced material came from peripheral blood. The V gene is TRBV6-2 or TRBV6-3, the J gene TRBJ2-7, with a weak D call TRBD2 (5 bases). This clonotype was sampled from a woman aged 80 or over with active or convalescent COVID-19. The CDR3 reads CASSYSRGFAISYEQYF. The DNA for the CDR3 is TGTGCCAGCAGTTACTCCCGGGGATTCGCAATCTCCTACGAGCAGTACTTC.